This TCR beta chain was sequenced in a study of T cells in localized non-small cell lung cancer. Whole-study results and caveats: Higher blood T cell density tracked longer overall survival.

This clone was seen only once. Its antigen is unknown. The protocol was immunoSEQ multiplex PCR, while the TCRdb copy is restricted to in-frame clones and leaves out a portion. The sample has approximately 40,000 clones, approximately 83% seen once; the top ten hold about 6.4%. The CDR3 is 15 amino acids. The trim removed 4 bases at V and 5 bases at J, leaving 10 bases unmatched. CDR1 LGHNA and CDR2 YNFKEQ come from the germline V gene. The chain is built from TRBV4-2 and TRBJ1-1; 7 nucleotides align to TRBD1. This receptor was obtained from a man between 40 and 75 years old with stage I lung adenocarcinoma. Material: peripheral blood, obtained before any cancer treatment. For the CDR3, the DNA is TGTGCCAGCAGCCGAGAAAGGGGGCGCGGGACTGAAGCTTTCTTT. Translating it yields CASSRERGRGTEAFF.